This entry lists 15 T cell receptor beta chains sequenced from one sample in a study of blood T cell repertoires in COVID-19. The protocol was immunoSEQ multiplex PCR, while the TCRdb copy is restricted to in-frame clones and leaves out a portion. The sample records approximately 290,000 clones, approximately 85% being singletons. The specimen sequenced was peripheral blood. The source of these receptors is a human donor with COVID-19, enrolled during active disease. The donor label of this sample is uncertain.

V usage is TRBV3-1 (or the pseudogene TRBV3-2) and J usage is TRBJ1-5, with TRBD1 as a possible D gene (6 bases). Germline loops: CDR1 LGHDT, CDR2 YNNKEL (reference sequence). This CDR3 has 16 amino acids. Deletions cut 0 bases from V and 2 bases from J, with 11 bases between. The CDR3 DNA reads as TGTGCCAGCAGCCAAGATCGCAGGGGAGGCAATCAGCCCCAGCATTTT. Its protein is CASSQDRRGGNQPQHF.

This chain links TRBV9 with TRBJ1-5, with 11 bases aligning to TRBD1. Germline CDR1 and CDR2: SGDLS and YYNGEE. V dropped 4 bases and J dropped 5; count of bases not matched to a gene: 2. The CDR3 runs to 14 residues. CDR3 DNA: TGTGCCAGCAGCTGGGGACAGGGGGATCAGCCCCAGCATTTT. Its translation is CASSWGQGDQPQHF. Full variable domain (outside the CDR3, taken from reference TRBV9 and TRBJ1-5): DSGVTQTPKHLITATGQRVTLRCSPRSGDLSVYWYQQSLDQGLQFLIQYYNGEERAKGNILERFSAQQFPDLHSELNLSSLELGDSALYFCASSWGQGDQPQHFGDGTRLSIL.

In its sample, this clone was seen a few times. The chain recombines TRBV11-3 with TRBJ1-1, with D possibly TRBD1 on 5 matching bases. The CDR3 sequence is 13 residues long. The V end was cut by 3 bases, the J end by 11 bases, with 16 bases between. Germline assignment: CDR1 SGHNT and CDR2 YENEEA. DNA of the CDR3: TGTGCCAGCAGCTTCGCTCCAGGGAATAGGGCTTTCTTT. Translating it yields CASSFAPGNRAFF.

The chain uses TRBV5-5 and TRBJ2-7, with 10 nucleotides matching TRBD2. Germline CDR1 reads SGHKS; CDR2 reads YYEKEE (reference sequence). The CDR3 totals 14 residues. Trimming at V came to 1 base and at J to 2 bases, leaving 0 bases not matched to a gene. The DNA for the CDR3 is TGTGCCAGCAGCTTGCTAGCGGGGGCCTACGAGCAGTACTTC. Its translation is CASSLLAGAYEQYF. The full variable domain, with the rest looked up from reference TRBV5-5 and TRBJ2-7, is DAGVTQSPTHLIKTRGQQVTLRCSPISGHKSVSWYQQVLGQGPQFIFQYYEKEERGRGNFPDRFSARQFPNYSSELNVNALLLGDSALYLCASSLLAGAYEQYFGPGTRLTVT.

The rearrangement joins TRBV9 to TRBJ1-2, with D uncertain. V lost 5 bases and J lost 0, with 14 bases in between. This CDR3 has 15 residues. Per germline, CDR1 SGDLS and CDR2 YYNGEE. For the CDR3, the DNA is TGTGCCAGCAGAGGAACAGCCATAGCTAACTATGGCTACACCTTC. Translation gives CASRGTAIANYGYTF. The variable domain in full, completed from reference TRBV9 and TRBJ1-2, reads DSGVTQTPKHLITATGQRVTLRCSPRSGDLSVYWYQQSLDQGLQFLIQYYNGEERAKGNILERFSAQQFPDLHSELNLSSLELGDSALYFCASRGTAIANYGYTFGSGTRLTVV.

The chain has TRBV5-1 and TRBJ1-2; no firm D call. CDR3 length: 15 amino acids. Germline lookup yields CDR1 SGHRS and CDR2 YFSETQ. The V and J ends lost 4 bases and 5 bases respectively, with 18 bases between them. DNA of the CDR3: TGCGCCAGCAGCAGGTCCCAGGAGGGCTTTTATGGCTACACCTTC. This translates into CASSRSQEGFYGYTF.

V and J are TRBV7-3 and TRBJ2-1, with TRBD2 matching 8 bases. Per the germline V gene, CDR1 is SGHTA and CDR2 is FQGTGA. The junction had 12 bases not matched to a gene; V was cut back by 5 bases and J by 3 bases. The CDR3 loop spans 17 amino acids. The chain's CDR3 is CASSPRGAGEYYNEQFF. CDR3 nucleotide sequence: TGTGCCAGCAGCCCCCGAGGAGCGGGAGAGTACTACAATGAGCAGTTCTTC. The variable domain in full, completed from reference TRBV7-3 and TRBJ2-1, reads GAGVSQTPSNKVTEKGKYVELRCDPISGHTALYWYRQSLGQGPEFLIYFQGTGAADDSGLPNDRFFAVRPEGSVSTLKIQRTERGDSAVYLCASSPRGAGEYYNEQFFGPGTRLTVL.

The chain carries TRBV30 and TRBJ1-1, with TRBD1 matching 7 bases. The germline gives CDR1 GTSNPN, CDR2 SVGIG (reference sequence). The CDR3 sequence is 12 residues long. The DNA for the CDR3 is TGTGCTGCGGGACAGACGAACACTGAAGCTTTCTTT. Protein sequence: CAAGQTNTEAFF.

The CDR3 sequence: CASSYDRGTSGYTF. The CDR3 region has the DNA TGTGCCAGCAGTTACGACAGGGGGACTTCAGGCTACACCTTC. V usage is TRBV6-5 and J usage is TRBJ1-2, with 9 bases identical to TRBD1. Losses at the gene ends were 2 bases for V and 8 bases for J; bases not matched to a gene: 6. The CDR3 is 14 residues long. In germline, CDR1 is MNHEY, CDR2 SVGAGI.

This clone came up once. The genes are TRBV5-4 and TRBJ2-5, with 11 bases that match TRBD1. Germline lookup yields CDR1 SGHNT and CDR2 YYREEE (reference sequence). The CDR3 is made up of 15 amino acids. V lost 3 bases, J lost 5 bases, and 6 bases stayed unmatched. The CDR3 region is CASSSGQGVPETQYF. CDR3 nucleotides: TGTGCCAGCAGCTCGGGACAGGGGGTACCCGAGACCCAGTACTTC.

J is TRBJ2-1 and V is TRBV14; 10 bases match TRBD2. The J segment lost 6 bases and the V segment lost 5 bases, leaving 7 bases of the junction unmatched. This CDR3 comprises 15 residues. Per germline, CDR1 SGHDN and CDR2 FVKESK. The CDR3 loop reads CASSELAGMGNEQFF. CDR3 nucleotides: TGTGCCAGCAGCGAACTAGCGGGAATGGGCAATGAGCAGTTCTTC.

The chain employs TRBV25-1 and TRBJ2-1; 7 bases align to TRBD1. The CDR3 totals 15 residues. Germline V lookup: CDR1 MGHDK, CDR2 SYGVNS. V was pared by 2 bases and J by 4 bases, with 5 bases of the junction left unmatched. The CDR3 is CASSEPTGPYNEQFF. The CDR3 DNA reads as TGTGCCAGCAGTGAACCGACAGGGCCATACAATGAGCAGTTCTTC.

The V call is TRBV6-1, the J call TRBJ2-7; D gene uncertain. V was cut by 0 bases and J by 2 bases, with 8 bases left in between. Germline V gene lookup returns CDR1 MNHNS and CDR2 SASEGT. The CDR3 sequence is 14 residues long. CDR3 in amino acids: CASSEAGSAYEQYF. The CDR3 DNA reads as TGTGCCAGCAGTGAAGCTGGTAGTGCCTACGAGCAGTACTTC.

J is TRBJ1-5 and V is TRBV3-1 (or the pseudogene TRBV3-2); possibly TRBD1 for D (5 bases). V was clipped by 1 base and J by 7 bases, with 17 bases between them. CDR1 is LGHDT and CDR2 is YNNKEL in the germline V gene (reference sequence). This CDR3 has 16 amino acids. DNA for the CDR3: TGTGCCAGCAGCCAAGGCGGGGGTAACCTGGGGCAGCCCCAGCATTTT. Its protein product is CASSQGGGNLGQPQHF.

The gene calls are TRBV5-1 and TRBJ1-4; 8 nucleotides align to TRBD1. V shed 4 bases and J 3 bases; nucleotides not matched to a gene: 5. Germline V gene lookup returns CDR1 SGHRS and CDR2 YFSETQ. The CDR3 runs to 15 residues. The CDR3, as DNA: TGCGCCAGCAGCAACGGACAGGGCCCTAATGAAAAACTGTTTTTT. Protein product: CASSNGQGPNEKLFF.